The rows below give T cell receptor beta chains drawn from one sample of a study of shared clonotypes between healthy human individuals. Libraries were prepared by immunoSEQ multiplex PCR; TCRdb keeps only in-frame clonotypes and omits some of them. The profile shows more than 850,000 clones, about 80% of them singletons. The sample comprised memory CD4+ T cells from PBMCs. The receptor source for this set is a young man in good health. Some clones in this sample may be carry-over from other donors' samples. Each CDR3 is given with its conserved first and last residue. Each record gives: clone size, J gene, V gene, D gene, CDR3 DNA, CDR3 protein. The D gene is left open where the match is weak. The size of a clone is reported for some rows only, either as once, few or many, or as a class for expanded clones.

size: -; J: TRBJ1-6; V: TRBV4-3; D: -; DNA: TGCGCCAGCAGCCAAGATGCAGGGTCTTCACCCCTCCACTTT; CDR3: CASSQDAGSSPLHF
size: -; J: TRBJ1-5; V: TRBV4-2; D: TRBD1; DNA: TGTGCCAGCAGCCTATCAGGGGGGACTCAGCCCCAGCATTTT; CDR3: CASSLSGGTQPQHF
size: -; J: TRBJ1-1; V: TRBV7-9; D: TRBD1; DNA: TGTGCCAGCAGTCGAGAGACAGGGGTGAACACTGAAGCTTTCTTT; CDR3: CASSRETGVNTEAFF
size: few; J: TRBJ1-4; V: TRBV18; D: TRBD1; DNA: TGTGCCAGCTCATCGGGACAGACTTCGGGTGAAAAACTGTTTTTT; CDR3: CASSSGQTSGEKLFF
size: -; J: TRBJ1-1; V: TRBV7-2; D: -; DNA: TGTGCCAGCAGCTCCCAAGGGGGTGAAGCTTTCTTT; CDR3: CASSSQGGEAFF
size: -; J: TRBJ2-7; V: TRBV28; D: TRBD1; DNA: TGTGCCTGCACGGACAGGACAACCTACGAGCAGTACTTC; CDR3: CACTDRTTYEQYF
size: -; J: TRBJ2-3; V: TRBV5-4; D: -; DNA: TGTGCCAGCAGGAATAAAGTGGGCACAGATACGCAGTATTTT; CDR3: CASRNKVGTDTQYF
size: -; J: TRBJ2-3; V: TRBV20-1; D: -; DNA: TGCAGTGCTAGTGCGGATACGCAGTATTTT; CDR3: CSASADTQYF
size: -; J: TRBJ2-1; V: TRBV9; D: TRBD2; DNA: TGTGCCAGCAGCGTAGCTCCTAGCGGAGACAATGAGCAGTTCTTC; CDR3: CASSVAPSGDNEQFF
size: -; J: TRBJ2-5; V: TRBV19; D: -; DNA: TGTGCCAGTACACCTGGGGGAATCCAAGAGACCCAGTACTTC; CDR3: CASTPGGIQETQYF
size: -; J: TRBJ2-3; V: TRBV7-2; D: TRBD2; DNA: TGTGCCAGCAGCGGTGCGGCGGGAGAGGCAGATACGCAGTATTTT; CDR3: CASSGAAGEADTQYF
size: -; J: TRBJ2-4; V: TRBV7-9; D: -; DNA: TGTGCCAGCAGCTCCCAGTCGCTTTTCAACAAAAACATTCAGTACTTC; CDR3: CASSSQSLFNKNIQYF
size: -; J: TRBJ1-1; V: TRBV2; D: -; DNA: TGTGCCAGCAGTGAAGCGGGATCAGGGGCTGAAGCTTTCTTT; CDR3: CASSEAGSGAEAFF
size: -; J: TRBJ1-2; V: TRBV30; D: -; DNA: TGTGCCTGGGAAGCGACTACCCTGGGTGGCTACACCTTC; CDR3: CAWEATTLGGYTF
size: few; J: TRBJ1-4; V: TRBV5-1; D: TRBD1; DNA: TGCGCCAGCAGTCAGACAGGGGTCAATGAAAAACTGTTTTTT; CDR3: CASSQTGVNEKLFF
size: -; J: TRBJ2-5; V: TRBV5-1; D: TRBD2; DNA: TGCGCCAGCAGCCCGGGGACTAGCGGACTACCTTGGGAGACCCAGTACTTC; CDR3: CASSPGTSGLPWETQYF
size: -; J: TRBJ2-7; V: TRBV28; D: TRBD2; DNA: TGTGCCAGCAGACCCCGGGGGAGCGGGAGCAACGAGCAGTACTTC; CDR3: CASRPRGSGSNEQYF
size: -; J: TRBJ2-5; V: TRBV7-9; D: -; DNA: TGTGCCAGCAGCTTAGCTGCCGAAGAGACCCAGTACTTC; CDR3: CASSLAAEETQYF
size: few; J: TRBJ2-2; V: TRBV4-1; D: -; DNA: TGCGCCAGCAGCCAAGAAGGGGCAGTCAGGGTGGGCACCGGGGAGCTGTTTTTT; CDR3: CASSQEGAVRVGTGELFF